Following are 12 T cell receptor beta chains from one sample sequenced in a study of CD8 T cells in ankylosing spondylitis (dated by TCRdb to 2016 to 2017). The library was produced with 5' RACE. Data came from an Illumina HiSeq 2500. The public sequencing data were trimmed at Q25 with fastp and processed into clonotypes with MiXCR by TCRdb, which kept only in-frame beta chains. Entries are consolidated by CDR3 protein sequence, retaining the most common genes and DNA. The sample yields roughly 240,000 distinct CDR3 sequences; 8% to 9% were counted once. Jointly, the top ten make up 4.8% of the sample. Sequenced sample: blood, either unsorted or a sorted T cell fraction (not recorded which). The receptors were sampled from a female donor with ankylosing spondylitis or in good health (not recorded which).

This clonotype was detected many times. The rearrangement uses TRBV7-8 and TRBJ2-1, with 14 bases aligning to TRBD2. V shed 7 bases, J shed 8 bases, and the junction held 13 bases outside the gene matches. Germline CDR1 is SGHVS and CDR2 is FQNEAQ. The CDR3 has 17 residues. The CDR3 DNA is TGTGCCAGCAAAAGTATGAGGACTAGCGGGAGGTCCTATGAGCAGTTCTTC. It codes for CASKSMRTSGRSYEQFF.

Many counts were recorded for this clonotype. The chain recombines TRBV10-3 with TRBJ1-2; the D is unclear. CDR1 ENHRY and CDR2 SYGVKD come from the germline V gene. V shed 8 bases and J shed 5 bases, with 15 bases lying between them. CDR3 length: 13 residues. Written as DNA, the CDR3 is TGTGCCATCCGCCCCCCGGTTGAGTATGGCTACACCTTC. It codes for CAIRPPVEYGYTF.

This clonotype has ten or more counts. The genes are TRBV7-9 and TRBJ2-7; the match to TRBD2 covers 9 bases. V was clipped by 5 bases and J by 7 bases; unmatched bases: 9. The CDR3 has 14 amino acids. CDR1 and CDR2 (germline): SEHNR, FQNEAQ (reference sequence). The CDR3 bases are TGTGCCAGCAGCCAGACTAGCGGTATCGATGAGCAGTACTTC. Protein: CASSQTSGIDEQYF.

The genes are TRBV4-3 and TRBJ1-1; D is ambiguous. Trimming removed 1 base at V and 7 bases at J, with 10 bases between. The CDR3 has 13 amino acids. In germline, CDR1 is LGHNA, CDR2 YSLEER. The CDR3 reads CASSQVTSDEAFF. For the CDR3, the DNA is TGCGCCAGCAGCCAAGTTACTTCGGATGAAGCTTTCTTT.

This clonotype was seen ten or more times. The chain combines TRBV20-1 with TRBJ2-2; 10 bases are a match to TRBD2. V trimming: 3 bases; J trimming: 7 bases; junction bases outside the gene matches: 8. From germline, CDR1 is DFQATT and CDR2 SNEGSKA (reference sequence). This CDR3 is 15 amino acids long. The DNA of the CDR3 is TGCAGTGCTAGTGGAGCGGGAGGGCCAGGCGGGGAGCTGTTTTTT. Protein: CSASGAGGPGGELFF.

The chain is built from TRBV29-1 and TRBJ2-7; TRBD2 is a possible D gene (6 bases). The germline CDR1 and CDR2 sequences are SQVTM and ANQGSEA. V shed 0 bases and J shed 6 bases, with 18 bases lying between them. The CDR3 totals 15 residues. CDR3 nucleotides: TGCAGCGTTGAAGAGGGCGGGACGAGAGACTCCGAGCAGTACTTC. Translating gives CSVEEGGTRDSEQYF.

This clonotype has more than one count but fewer than ten. The chain has TRBV7-2 and TRBJ2-5; TRBD2 matches at 13 bases. The length of the CDR3 is 17 residues. The V and J ends lost 2 bases and 5 bases, in that order; junction bases with no gene match: 8. Germline V gene sequence: CDR1 SGHTA, CDR2 FQGNSA. In DNA, the CDR3 is TGTGCCAGCAGCTTACGGACTAGCGGGAGAAAGGTGGAGACCCAGTACTTC. Protein: CASSLRTSGRKVETQYF.

This clonotype was observed many times. The chain carries TRBV4-3 and TRBJ2-1; 7 positions agree with TRBD2. V was pared by 4 bases and J by 5 bases, with 5 bases of the junction left unmatched. The CDR3 is 14 residues long. The germline V gene has CDR1 LGHNA and CDR2 YSLEER. The CDR3 here is CASSRGSPNNEQFF. Written as DNA, the CDR3 is TGCGCCAGCAGCCGCGGGAGTCCGAACAATGAGCAGTTCTTC.

This clonotype was observed many times. The gene calls are TRBV6-5 and TRBJ2-3, with 11 nucleotides matching TRBD2. The V segment lost 4 bases and the J segment 4 bases; nucleotides outside the gene matches: 4. Germline CDR1 is MNHEY and CDR2 is SVGAGI. CDR3 length equals 15 residues. This chain's CDR3 is CASSSSGRYADTQYF. In nucleotides, the CDR3 is TGTGCCAGCAGTTCTAGCGGGAGGTATGCAGATACGCAGTATTTT.

This clonotype was observed many times. The genes are TRBV2 and TRBJ1-2; D is undetermined. V was shortened by 7 bases and J by 2 bases, with 8 bases between the two germline ends. This CDR3 contains 12 residues. Germline values: CDR1 SNHLY, CDR2 FYNNEI. CDR3: CASIDGNYGYTF. DNA for the CDR3: TGTGCCAGCATAGACGGCAACTATGGCTACACCTTC. Full variable domain (rest looked up from reference TRBV2 and TRBJ1-2): EPEVTQTPSHQVTQMGQEVILRCVPISNHLYFYWYRQILGQKVEFLVSFYNNEISEKSEIFDDQFSVERPDGSNFTLKIRSTKLEDSAMYFCASIDGNYGYTFGSGTRLTVV.

This clonotype has a count of ten or more. V gene TRBV27 combines with J gene TRBJ1-6, with 8 bases identical to TRBD1. The V segment lost 4 bases and the J segment 7 bases; nucleotides outside the gene matches: 3. The CDR3 contains 14 residues. CDR1 and CDR2 from the germline V gene are MNHEY and SMNVEV (reference sequence). CDR3 DNA: TGTGCCAGCAGTTATGACAGGGGCAATTCACCCCTCCACTTT. Its protein product is CASSYDRGNSPLHF.

This clonotype has a count of ten or more. J is TRBJ2-1 and V is TRBV25-1; 7 positions agree with TRBD2. Germline V gene sequence: CDR1 MGHDK, CDR2 SYGVNS. V lost 4 bases to trimming and J lost 10 bases; unmatched junction nucleotides: 7. The CDR3 loop spans 13 amino acids. For the CDR3, the DNA is TGTGCCAGCAGTGGGGGGGACTACTTCGAGCAGTTCTTC. Encoded protein: CASSGGDYFEQFF.